A single sample is the source of the 27 T cell receptor beta chains below, sequenced in a study of cytomegalovirus exposure and HLA in healthy donors. 60 Vbeta and 13 Jbeta primers were used in PCR. Only in-frame clones appear in the TCRdb table, and some are missing; sequencing was by immunoSEQ multiplex PCR. The repertoire holds roughly 180,000 clones, with less than 85% as singletons. The sample was PBMCs. The receptors here all came from a girl between 10 and 17 years old in good health and CMV-seropositive.

This clone was counted a few times. The rearrangement uses TRBV6-5 and TRBJ1-1; the D gene is possibly TRBD1 (6 bases). The CDR3 extends over 14 amino acids. Germline CDR1 reads MNHEY; CDR2 reads SVGAGI. V was shortened by 3 bases and J by 5 bases, with 13 bases between the two germline ends. This CDR3 reads CASSYELGATEAFF. Written as DNA, the CDR3 is TGTGCCAGCAGTTATGAGTTGGGGGCTACTGAAGCTTTCTTT.

This sequence joins TRBV6-1 and TRBJ1-2; D gene unclear. This CDR3 comprises 13 residues. V lost 3 bases and J 5 bases, leaving 10 bases between the germline ends. CDR1 and CDR2 (germline): MNHNS, SASEGT. CDR3 sequence: CASSDPVSYGYTF. CDR3 coding DNA: TGTGCCAGCAGTGACCCTGTTTCTTATGGCTACACCTTC.

This clone has more than one count but fewer than ten. The identical CDR3 is also encoded by other nucleotide sequences in the sample. The rearrangement joins TRBV4-3 to TRBJ2-6; no clear D. In germline, CDR1 is LGHNA, CDR2 YSLEER. The V gene lost 0 bases and the J gene lost 3 bases, with 9 bases spanning the gap. This CDR3 is 16 amino acids long. The CDR3: CASSQDLGSGANVLTF. CDR3 in DNA: TGCGCCAGCAGCCAAGATCTAGGTAGTGGGGCCAACGTCCTGACTTTC.

J is TRBJ1-1 and V is TRBV30; D unclear. Germline CDR1 is GTSNPN and CDR2 is SVGIG (reference sequence). The CDR3 totals 13 residues. The V and J ends lost 1 base and 1 base respectively, with 7 bases between them. The CDR3 DNA reads TGTGCCTGGAGTGGAGGAGGGAACACTGAAGCTTTCTTT. Residues: CAWSGGGNTEAFF.

The CDR3 DNA sequence: TGTGCCAGCAGCATACAGGGGAACACTGAAGCTTTCTTT. Its translation: CASSIQGNTEAFF. The V gene is TRBV6-1, the J gene TRBJ1-1; TRBD1 might be the D (6 bases). The V and J ends lost 6 bases and 1 base respectively, with 9 bases between them. This CDR3 contains 13 residues. Germline CDR1 reads MNHNS; CDR2 reads SASEGT.

The chain couples TRBV9 to TRBJ2-7; the match to TRBD1 covers 7 bases. The CDR3 spans 14 residues. The germline gives CDR1 SGDLS, CDR2 YYNGEE. V trimming: 3 bases; J trimming: 0 bases; junction bases outside the gene matches: 3. The CDR3 coding sequence is TGTGCCAGCAGCGAACAGGGGACCTCCTACGAGCAGTACTTC. Amino acids: CASSEQGTSYEQYF.

This chain links TRBV27 with TRBJ2-7, with D maybe TRBD1 (5 bases). Trimming stripped 5 bases from V and 5 bases from J, with 16 bases between. Germline-derived CDR1 and CDR2 are MNHEY and SMNVEV (reference sequence). CDR3 length: 14 amino acids. CDR3 sequence (DNA): TGTGCCAGCAGTACAACAGGTTGGTCGGACGAGCAGTACTTC. Translating gives CASSTTGWSDEQYF.

The J gene is TRBJ1-3, the V gene TRBV19; tentative D call: TRBD1 (6 bases). This CDR3 contains 13 residues. Germline-derived CDR1 and CDR2 are LNHDA and SQIVND (reference sequence). Trimming removed 10 bases from V and 2 bases from J, with 12 bases in between. CDR3 sequence (DNA): TGTGCCACAGGTACAGGGACTGGAAACACCATATATTTT. Translated: CATGTGTGNTIYF.

J is TRBJ2-7 and V is TRBV18; no reliable D call. The CDR3 is made up of 12 amino acids. Trimming removed 6 bases at V and 3 bases at J, with 9 bases between. Germline V gives CDR1 KGHSH, CDR2 LQKENI. The CDR3 here is CASSPLGYEQYF. The DNA for the CDR3 is TGTGCCAGCTCTCCTCTCGGCTACGAGCAGTACTTC.

V usage is TRBV4-3 and J usage is TRBJ1-2; weak D call: TRBD1 (5 bases). V was pared by 2 bases and J by 0 bases, with 10 bases between. The length of the CDR3 is 15 residues. Germline V gives CDR1 LGHNA, CDR2 YSLEER. CDR3 residues: CASSQLQASNYGYTF. The DNA of the CDR3 is TGCGCCAGCAGCCAATTACAGGCCTCTAACTATGGCTACACCTTC.

V and J are TRBV5-1 and TRBJ2-3; 7 bases match TRBD1. The V gene end was trimmed by 2 bases and the J gene end by 5 bases; junction bases not matched to a gene: 5. Germline CDR1 SGHRS, CDR2 YFSETQ. The CDR3 runs 14 residues. The chain's CDR3 is CASSLGQGVDTQYF. The CDR3 coding sequence is TGCGCCAGCAGCTTAGGGCAGGGGGTAGATACGCAGTATTTT.

J is TRBJ2-5 and V is TRBV29-1; the D is unclear. The CDR3 consists of 12 residues. Per germline, CDR1 SQVTM and CDR2 ANQGSEA. V was cut by 1 base and J by 5 bases, with 8 bases left in between. CDR3 in amino acids: CSVEVGVETQYF. The CDR3 bases are TGCAGCGTTGAAGTGGGCGTGGAGACCCAGTACTTC.

This chain links TRBV27 with TRBJ1-2; a weak D match, TRBD1 (6 bases). The V and J ends lost 6 bases and 4 bases respectively, with 15 bases between them. CDR1 and CDR2 from the germline V gene are MNHEY and SMNVEV (reference sequence). The CDR3 extends over 14 amino acids. CDR3 loop: CASSPRAGAYGYTF. CDR3 DNA sequence: TGTGCCAGCAGCCCGCGGGCAGGGGCCTATGGCTACACCTTC.

The chain employs TRBV11-2 and TRBJ2-3; 9 bases are shared with TRBD2. V lost 3 bases and J lost 2; bases outside the gene matches: 6. The CDR3 loop spans 16 amino acids. Germline loops: CDR1 SGHAT, CDR2 FQNNGV. The CDR3 sequence: CASSFLAGGTTDTQYF. CDR3 DNA sequence: TGTGCCAGCAGCTTCTTGGCGGGGGGGACCACAGATACGCAGTATTTT.

This clone was detected only a few times. The DNA for the CDR3 is TGTGCCAGTAACCTAGGAGGCACTGAAGCTTTCTTT. It specifies CASNLGGTEAFF. The rearrangement joins TRBV19 to TRBJ1-1; D remains ambiguous. Trimming removed 7 bases at V and 4 bases at J, with 10 bases between. CDR3 size: 12 residues. Germline assignment: CDR1 LNHDA and CDR2 SQIVND (reference sequence).

The gene calls are TRBV10-3 and TRBJ2-5; weak D call: TRBD2 (5 bases). V was cut by 10 bases and J by 2 bases, with 14 bases left in between. This CDR3 has 13 residues. Germline CDR1 ENHRY, CDR2 SYGVKD. CDR3 coding DNA: TGTGCCAGTGGAGCGGTCGAACAAGAGACCCAGTACTTC. Translated: CASGAVEQETQYF.

V is TRBV29-1 and J is TRBJ1-1; possibly TRBD1 for D (5 bases). CDR3 length: 13 residues. From germline, CDR1 is SQVTM and CDR2 ANQGSEA. Trimming left V 6 bases short and J 1 base short, with 12 bases between. CDR3 coding DNA: TGCAGCGTAGGGGTAGTGAAGAACACTGAAGCTTTCTTT. This encodes CSVGVVKNTEAFF. The full variable domain, completed using reference TRBV29-1 and TRBJ1-1, is SAVISQKPSRDICQRGTSLTIQCQVDSQVTMMFWYRQQPGQSLTLIATANQGSEATYESGFVIDKFPISRPNLTFSTLTVSNMSPEDSSIYLCSVGVVKNTEAFFGQGTRLTVV.

The genes are TRBV23-1 and TRBJ1-6; a weak D match, TRBD1 (6 bases). TRBV23-1 is an ORF, and what it does is uncertain. CDR3 length: 13 amino acids. Trimming shortened V by 7 bases and J by 7 bases, and 11 bases separated the two germline ends. CDR3 sequence: CASKTGCNSPLHF. For the CDR3, the DNA is TGCGCCAGCAAAACAGGGTGCAATTCACCCCTCCACTTT.

The chain employs TRBV27 and TRBJ1-5; D not resolved. Between the trimmed V and J ends, which lost 5 bases and 1 base, there was a span of 12 bases. The V gene's germline CDR1 is MNHEY and CDR2 SMNVEV (reference sequence). This CDR3 region has 15 residues. In nucleotides, the CDR3 is TGTGCCAGCAGTCCACTCGAGGGAAGCAATCAGCCCCAGCATTTT. Translating gives CASSPLEGSNQPQHF.

V usage is TRBV11-3 and J usage is TRBJ1-5; D is possibly TRBD1 (5 bases). Per germline, CDR1 SGHNT and CDR2 YENEEA. The CDR3 covers 15 residues. With 5 bases removed from V and 1 base from J, the gap between germline ends came to 12 bases. The CDR3 here is CASSPRRGSNQPQHF. In nucleotides, the CDR3 is TGTGCCAGCAGCCCCCGGCGGGGGAGCAATCAGCCCCAGCATTTT.

The chain recombines TRBV5-6 with TRBJ2-3, with TRBD2 matching over 8 bases. The ends lost 4 bases at V and 2 bases at J; junction bases unmatched: 15. The CDR3 has 18 residues. The germline gives CDR1 SGHDT, CDR2 YYEEEE. Here the CDR3 DNA reads TGTGCCAGCAGCGGGGCCGGTGGGGCGGGGGGTTACACAGATACGCAGTATTTT. It codes for CASSGAGGAGGYTDTQYF.

In nucleotides, the CDR3 is TGTGCCAGCAGCGGACAGTCTTATAATTCACCCCTCCACTTT. Its translation: CASSGQSYNSPLHF. V and J are TRBV13 and TRBJ1-6; tentatively, D is TRBD1 (6 bases). V gave up 5 bases and J gave up 4 bases, with 9 bases separating them. This CDR3 spans 14 amino acids. The germline CDR1 and CDR2 sequences are PRHDT and FYEKMQ (reference sequence).

The chain carries TRBV4-2 and TRBJ2-3, with D possibly being TRBD2 (7 bases). Trimming removed 3 bases from V and 2 bases from J, with 15 bases in between. This CDR3 contains 16 residues. CDR1 and CDR2 from the germline V gene are LGHNA and YNFKEQ. The CDR3 DNA is TGTGCCAGCAGCCAGAGCTGGGGGGGGGCCACAGATACGCAGTATTTT. This codes for CASSQSWGGATDTQYF.

The chain recombines TRBV5-6 with TRBJ1-1; 9 bases map to TRBD1. Germline CDR1 reads SGHDT; CDR2 reads YYEEEE. This CDR3 has 16 residues. With 4 bases clipped from V and 3 bases from J, the junction kept 10 bases outside the gene matches. DNA of the CDR3: TGTGCCAGCAGCCTCCCCGGGACAGGGACGGACACTGAAGCTTTCTTT. It translates to CASSLPGTGTDTEAFF.

Only one count was recorded for this clone. V is TRBV25-1 and J is TRBJ2-4, with 7 bases that match TRBD2. CDR1 and CDR2 from the germline V gene are MGHDK and SYGVNS. V shed 6 bases and J 8 bases; nucleotides not matched to a gene: 7. CDR3 size: 13 residues. The CDR3 loop is CASSLAEGHIQYF. For the CDR3, the DNA is TGTGCCAGCAGCCTAGCGGAGGGACACATTCAGTACTTC.

This chain joins TRBV6-1 and TRBJ1-2; possibly TRBD1 for D (5 bases). Germline CDR1 is MNHNS and CDR2 is SASEGT. The CDR3 runs to 14 residues. V was cut by 1 base and J by 2 bases, with 8 bases left in between. The CDR3 bases are TGTGCCAGCAGTGAAGGCGACAGAAACTATGGCTACACCTTC. Protein sequence: CASSEGDRNYGYTF.

The rearrangement links TRBV11-2 to TRBJ2-7; 7 nucleotides line up with TRBD1. There are 14 residues in the CDR3. V gave up 5 bases and J gave up 0 bases; unmatched junction bases: 4. Looked up from germline, CDR1 is SGHAT and CDR2 is FQNNGV. CDR3 in amino acids: CASSRRDSSYEQYF. The CDR3 nucleotides are TGTGCCAGCAGCAGACGGGACAGCTCCTACGAGCAGTACTTC.